Listed here are 24 T cell receptor beta chains from one sample, sequenced in a study of T-cell reconstitution after alpha-beta-depleted transplantation in children. For TCRbeta, the library was prepared with unique molecular identifiers. TCRdb fed the PCR reads into MiXCR, producing one record per CDR3 protein. The table includes around 580,000 distinct CDR3 sequences, 25% to 30% detected once. Material: PBMCs, obtained before TCRalphabeta/CD19-depleted stem cell transplant. Receptors originate from a boy under three years old with Wiskott-Aldrich syndrome, due to receive a stem cell transplant.

V usage is TRBV5-1 and J usage is TRBJ1-1; D gene ambiguous. In germline, CDR1 is SGHRS, CDR2 YFSETQ. The CDR3 runs to 14 residues. V was shortened by 0 bases and J by 5 bases, with 11 bases between the two germline ends. The CDR3 nucleotides are TGCGCCAGCAGCTTGGGACGGGGAGAGACTGAAGCTTTCTTT. This encodes CASSLGRGETEAFF.

This clonotype was seen a handful of times. This sequence joins TRBV7-8 and TRBJ1-5; D might be TRBD1 (5 bases). The CDR3 consists of 14 residues. CDR1 and CDR2 (germline): SGHVS, FQNEAQ. Trimming pared 5 bases from V and 4 bases from J, leaving 12 bases between. The chain's CDR3 is CASSGGLLNQPQHF. The CDR3 nucleotides read TGTGCCAGCAGCGGGGGACTTCTTAATCAGCCCCAGCATTTT.

The V and J genes are TRBV4-2 and TRBJ2-6; 7 positions match TRBD1. Looked up from germline, CDR1 is LGHNA and CDR2 is YNFKEQ. J lost 0 bases, V lost 6 bases, and 8 bases had no gene match. The length of the CDR3 is 17 residues. CDR3 sequence: CASRAGQDLSGANVLTF. The CDR3 bases are TGTGCCAGCAGGGCCGGACAGGACCTCTCTGGGGCCAACGTCCTGACTTTC.

This clonotype was counted between two and nine times. The rearrangement joins TRBV6-4 to TRBJ2-3, with TRBD2 identical over 11 bases. The CDR3 length is 16 residues. Germline V gene data show CDR1 as MRHNA and CDR2 as SNTAGT. V lost 2 bases and J lost 2; bases outside the gene matches: 3. The CDR3 loop reads CASSDPSGRTTDTQYF. The CDR3 nucleotides are TGTGCCAGCAGTGACCCTAGCGGGAGGACCACAGATACGCAGTATTTT.

This rearrangement joins TRBV5-5 to TRBJ2-7; D may be TRBD1 or TRBD2 (5 bases each). V dropped 5 bases and J dropped 6 bases, with 21 bases sitting between them. The CDR3 contains 15 residues. Germline lookup yields CDR1 SGHKS and CDR2 YYEKEE (reference sequence). The CDR3: CASRDTGPSSREQYF. In DNA form, the CDR3 reads TGTGCCAGCAGGGACACGGGGCCTTCGTCGCGCGAGCAGTACTTC.

The chain combines TRBV5-8 with TRBJ2-1, with 9 positions matching TRBD2. CDR3 length equals 17 residues. The V segment lost 0 bases and the J segment 4 bases; nucleotides outside the gene matches: 8. Per the germline V gene, CDR1 is SGHTS and CDR2 is YDEGEE. DNA of the CDR3: TGTGCCAGCAGCTTGGGCTTGTCTAGCGGGAATTACAATGAGCAGTTCTTC. It encodes CASSLGLSSGNYNEQFF. The full variable domain, rest sourced from reference TRBV5-8 and TRBJ2-1, is EAGVTQSPTHLIKTRGQQATLRCSPISGHTSVYWYQQALGLGLQFLLWYDEGEERNRGNFPPRFSGRQFPNYSSELNVNALELEDSALYLCASSLGLSSGNYNEQFFGPGTRLTVL.

The CDR3 loop is CASSRDRHTEQFF. For the CDR3, the DNA is TGTGCCAGCAGTCGGGACAGGCACACTGAGCAGTTCTTC. V usage is TRBV12-3 or TRBV12-4 and J usage is TRBJ2-1; 8 nucleotides match TRBD1. This CDR3 is built from 13 residues. V lost 5 bases, J lost 9 bases, and 6 bases stayed unmatched.

The chain couples TRBV5-1 to TRBJ2-3; 10 nucleotides line up with TRBD2. Trimming at V came to 0 bases and at J to 0 bases, leaving 10 bases not matched to a gene. This CDR3 spans 19 amino acids. From germline, CDR1 is SGHRS and CDR2 YFSETQ. This CDR3 is CASSLAVLAGVPSTDTQYF. The DNA for the CDR3 is TGCGCCAGCAGCTTGGCCGTCCTAGCGGGAGTCCCTAGCACAGATACGCAGTATTTT.

This clonotype was counted a few times. CDR3 sequence: CAISDGAVQETQYF. As DNA, the CDR3 is TGTGCCATCAGTGATGGGGCAGTCCAAGAGACCCAGTACTTC. This chain joins TRBV10-3 and TRBJ2-5; tentatively, D is TRBD1 (5 bases). The CDR3 has 14 amino acids. Germline V gives CDR1 ENHRY, CDR2 SYGVKD. V gave up 3 bases and J gave up 1 base, with 9 bases separating them.

This clonotype was detected a few times. The rearrangement uses TRBV7-9 and TRBJ1-2, with 9 bases aligning to TRBD1. Germline CDR1 is SEHNR and CDR2 is FQNEAQ (reference sequence). CDR3 length: 14 amino acids. Trimming took 5 bases from V and 5 from J; bases not matched to a gene: 6. CDR3 bases: TGTGCCAGCAGCGCGGGACAGGGTTATTATGGCTACACCTTC. Translating it yields CASSAGQGYYGYTF. The full variable domain, rest sourced from reference TRBV7-9 and TRBJ1-2, is DTGVSQNPRHKITKRGQNVTFRCDPISEHNRLYWYRQTLGQGPEFLTYFQNEAQLEKSRLLSDRFSAERPKGSFSTLEIQRTEQGDSAMYLCASSAGQGYYGYTFGSGTRLTVV.

This clonotype was seen only a few times. This sequence joins TRBV7-7 and TRBJ2-2, with TRBD1 matching over 10 bases. Trimming cost V 5 bases and J 5 bases; bases outside gene matches: 11. The CDR3 consists of 17 residues. Germline CDR1 and CDR2: SSHAT and FNYEAQ (reference sequence). The CDR3 bases are TGTGCCAGCAGCCCCCTCCTGGGACAGGGGAAGACCGGGGAGCTGTTTTTT. This translates into CASSPLLGQGKTGELFF.

In this sample, this clonotype turned up a few times. The chain employs TRBV28 and TRBJ2-7; the D gene is possibly TRBD1 (6 bases). V was pared by 5 bases and J by 8 bases, with 19 bases between. The CDR3 sequence is 14 residues long. Germline CDR1 is MDHEN and CDR2 is SYDVKM. The CDR3 sequence: CASSPKPIQGKQYF. The CDR3, as DNA: TGTGCCAGCAGTCCCAAACCTATCCAGGGGAAGCAGTACTTC.

The gene calls are TRBV28 and TRBJ2-5; D is uncertain. Trimming took off 6 bases at V and 5 bases at J, with 16 bases between the two ends. Germline-derived CDR1 and CDR2 are MDHEN and SYDVKM. CDR3 size: 14 residues. This CDR3 is CASRPRIQRETQYF. The CDR3 DNA sequence: TGTGCCAGCAGACCCCGCATACAGAGGGAGACCCAGTACTTC.

The chain employs TRBV5-1 and TRBJ2-7; D call uncertain. Germline CDR1 reads SGHRS; CDR2 reads YFSETQ. The CDR3 covers 13 residues. V lost 0 bases, J lost 8 bases, and 12 bases lay in between. CDR3 protein: CASSLVWASQQYF. In DNA, the CDR3 is TGCGCCAGCAGCTTGGTTTGGGCCTCTCAGCAGTACTTC.

This chain links TRBV7-2 with TRBJ2-7; D possibly corresponds to TRBD2 (5 bases). The V end was cut by 3 bases, the J end by 4 bases, with 22 bases between. This CDR3 has 17 residues. The germline gives CDR1 SGHTA, CDR2 FQGNSA. The CDR3: CASSFLASAKRGYEQYF. The CDR3 coding sequence is TGTGCCAGCAGCTTTCTTGCTTCCGCCAAAAGAGGGTACGAGCAGTACTTC.

There are a few counts of this clonotype. This chain connects TRBV12-3 or TRBV12-4 to TRBJ1-4, with D uncertain. There are 14 residues in the CDR3. V dropped 1 base and J dropped 2 bases, with 5 bases sitting between them. The CDR3 sequence: CASSLERTNEKLFF. The CDR3 nucleotides are TGTGCCAGCAGTTTAGAACGGACTAATGAAAAACTGTTTTTT.

The chain uses TRBV11-1 and TRBJ2-3; D possibly corresponds to TRBD1 (5 bases). This CDR3 spans 18 amino acids. CDR1 SGHAT and CDR2 FQDESV come from the germline V gene (reference sequence). V gave up 1 base and J gave up 2 bases, with 19 bases separating them. CDR3 coding DNA: TGTGCCAGCAGCTTAGGCGGTACAGGATGGGGATACACAGATACGCAGTATTTT. Amino acid sequence: CASSLGGTGWGYTDTQYF.

The chain's CDR3 is CSGLLATNEKLFF. The CDR3 region has the DNA TGCAGCGGCCTTCTTGCAACTAATGAAAAACTGTTTTTT. This chain uses TRBV29-1 with TRBJ1-4; unclear D gene. CDR1 SQVTM and CDR2 ANQGSEA come from the germline V gene. The germline V and J ends were trimmed by 7 bases and 0 bases, with 9 bases remaining between them. This CDR3 region has 13 residues.

The table lists this clonotype with many counts. V is TRBV6-5 and J is TRBJ2-5; possibly TRBD1 for D (6 bases). This CDR3 region has 14 residues. Germline V gene data show CDR1 as MNHEY and CDR2 as SVGAGI. Trimming took 4 bases from V and 5 from J, leaving 14 bases between them. CDR3 nucleotides: TGTGCCAGCAGTTCCCAGGGGTTGGGGGAGACCCAGTACTTC. Protein sequence: CASSSQGLGETQYF.

This clonotype occurred a few times. CDR3 in amino acids: CASSKRDRGYNEQFF. Written as DNA, the CDR3 is TGTGCCAGCAGCAAGAGGGACAGGGGGTACAATGAGCAGTTCTTC. This sequence joins TRBV21-1 and TRBJ2-1; TRBD1 was called by the table and not checked on the DNA. TRBV21-1 is an annotated pseudogene. This CDR3 has 15 amino acids.

This clonotype was recorded a few times. Written as DNA, the CDR3 is TGTGCCAGCAGTTCAGGGGTGGGGTCCAGGGAGCTGTTTTTT. Translation gives CASSSGVGSRELFF. This sequence joins TRBV28 and TRBJ2-2, with a weak D call TRBD1 (6 bases). There are 14 residues in the CDR3. The germline V gene encodes CDR1 MDHEN and CDR2 SYDVKM. Trimming stripped 4 bases from V and 9 bases from J, with 15 bases between.

The rearrangement uses TRBV27 and TRBJ2-2; TRBD2 agrees at 11 bases. Trimming cost V 0 bases and J 2 bases; bases outside gene matches: 5. The CDR3 extends over 18 amino acids. Germline-derived CDR1 and CDR2 are MNHEY and SMNVEV (reference sequence). This chain's CDR3 is CASSLSGLAGGNTGELFF. The CDR3 DNA is TGTGCCAGCAGTTTATCGGGCCTAGCGGGAGGTAACACCGGGGAGCTGTTTTTT.

The chain joins TRBV19 to TRBJ2-2; the D is unclear. The CDR3 sequence is 14 residues long. Trimming removed 4 bases at V and 1 base at J, with 7 bases between. Germline-derived CDR1 and CDR2 are LNHDA and SQIVND (reference sequence). The CDR3 protein is CASSSRRNTGELFF. CDR3 nucleotide sequence: TGTGCCAGTAGTAGTCGCAGGAACACCGGGGAGCTGTTTTTT. The entire variable domain, with the rest obtained from reference TRBV19 and TRBJ2-2, is as follows: DGGITQSPKYLFRKEGQNVTLSCEQNLNHDAMYWYRQDPGQGLRLIYYSQIVNDFQKGDIAEGYSVSREKKESFPLTVTSAQKNPTAFYLCASSSRRNTGELFFGEGSRLTVL.

The V gene is TRBV10-3, the J gene TRBJ2-1, with 10 bases fitting TRBD2. The germline gives CDR1 ENHRY, CDR2 SYGVKD. This CDR3 is built from 14 residues. The J segment lost 4 bases and the V segment lost 7 bases, leaving 4 bases of the junction unmatched. The CDR3 region is CAIKRTSGYNEQFF. Here the CDR3 DNA reads TGTGCCATCAAAAGGACTAGCGGTTACAATGAGCAGTTCTTC.